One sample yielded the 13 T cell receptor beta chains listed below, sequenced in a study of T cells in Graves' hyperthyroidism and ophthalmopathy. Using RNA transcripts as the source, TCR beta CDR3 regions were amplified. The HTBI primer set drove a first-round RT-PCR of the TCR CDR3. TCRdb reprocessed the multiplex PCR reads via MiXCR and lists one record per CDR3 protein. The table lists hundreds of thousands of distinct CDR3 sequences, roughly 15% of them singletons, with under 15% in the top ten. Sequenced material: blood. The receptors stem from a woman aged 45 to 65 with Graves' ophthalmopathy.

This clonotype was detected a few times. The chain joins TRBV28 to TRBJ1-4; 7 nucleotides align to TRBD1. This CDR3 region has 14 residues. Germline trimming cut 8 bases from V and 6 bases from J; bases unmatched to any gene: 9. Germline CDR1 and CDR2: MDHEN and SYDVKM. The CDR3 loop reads CASRRGQLDEKLFF. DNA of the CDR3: TGTGCCAGCCGTAGGGGACAGTTGGATGAAAAACTGTTTTTT.

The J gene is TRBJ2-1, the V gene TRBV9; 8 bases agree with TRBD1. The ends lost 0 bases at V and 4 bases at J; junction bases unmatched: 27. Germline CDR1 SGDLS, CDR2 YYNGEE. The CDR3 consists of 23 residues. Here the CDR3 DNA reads TGTGCCAGCAGCGTAGAGTTTGTGGGGTGGGACAGGCCGGACTACACCCTTTACAATGAGCAGTTCTTC. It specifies CASSVEFVGWDRPDYTLYNEQFF.

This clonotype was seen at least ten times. CDR3 in amino acids: CASSLDRGSPYEQYF. DNA for the CDR3: TGTGCCAGCAGCTTAGATCGTGGGAGTCCCTACGAGCAGTACTTC. The chain couples TRBV7-8 to TRBJ2-7; D perhaps matches TRBD2 (5 bases). The germline gives CDR1 SGHVS, CDR2 FQNEAQ. The CDR3 has 15 amino acids. V lost 1 base to trimming and J lost 2 bases, with 12 bases between them.

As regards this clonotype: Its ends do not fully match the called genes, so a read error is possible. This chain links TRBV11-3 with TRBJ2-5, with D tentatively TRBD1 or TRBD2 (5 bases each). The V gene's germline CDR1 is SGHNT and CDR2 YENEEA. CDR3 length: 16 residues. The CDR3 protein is CASSQPTGAGWETQYF. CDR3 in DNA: TGCGCCAGCAGCCAACCAACCGGGGCCGGCTGGGAGACCCAGTACTTC.

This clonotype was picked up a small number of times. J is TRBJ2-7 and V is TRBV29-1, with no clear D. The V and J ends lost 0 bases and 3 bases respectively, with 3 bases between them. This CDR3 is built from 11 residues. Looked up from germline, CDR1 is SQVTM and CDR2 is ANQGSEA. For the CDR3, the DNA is TGCAGCGTTGAAGATCGCTACGAGCAGTACTTC. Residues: CSVEDRYEQYF.

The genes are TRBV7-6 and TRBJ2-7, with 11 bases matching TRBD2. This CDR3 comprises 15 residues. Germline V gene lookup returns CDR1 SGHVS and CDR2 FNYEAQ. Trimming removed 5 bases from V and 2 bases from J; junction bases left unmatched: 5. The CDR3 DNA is TGTGCCAGCAGCCCGCGACTAGCGGGGACCTACGAGCAGTACGTC. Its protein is CASSPRLAGTYEQYV.

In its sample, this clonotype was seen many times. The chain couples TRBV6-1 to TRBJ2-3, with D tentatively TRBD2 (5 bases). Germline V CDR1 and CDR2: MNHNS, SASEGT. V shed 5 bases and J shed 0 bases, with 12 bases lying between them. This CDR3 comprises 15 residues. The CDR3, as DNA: TGTGCCAGCAGTTATTTCGCGGGCAGCACAGATACGCAGTATTTT. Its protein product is CASSYFAGSTDTQYF.

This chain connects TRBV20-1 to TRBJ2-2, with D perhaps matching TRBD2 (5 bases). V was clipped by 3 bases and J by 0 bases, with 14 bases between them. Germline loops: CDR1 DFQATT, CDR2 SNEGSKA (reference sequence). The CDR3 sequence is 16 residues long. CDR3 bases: TGCAGTGCTAGTAGTCCCGCGGGCTCGAACACCGGGGAGCTGTTTTTT. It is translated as CSASSPAGSNTGELFF.

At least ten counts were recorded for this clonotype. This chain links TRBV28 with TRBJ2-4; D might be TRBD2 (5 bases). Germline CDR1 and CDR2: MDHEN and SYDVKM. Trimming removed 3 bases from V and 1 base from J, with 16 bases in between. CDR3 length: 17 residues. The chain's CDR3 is CASSFSSAGIAKNIQYF. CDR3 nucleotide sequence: TGTGCCAGCAGTTTTTCCAGTGCGGGCATCGCCAAAAACATTCAGTACTTC. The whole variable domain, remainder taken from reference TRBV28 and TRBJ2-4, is DVKVTQSSRYLVKRTGEKVFLECVQDMDHENMFWYRQDPGLGLRLIYFSYDVKMKEKGDIPEGYSVSREKKERFSLILESASTNQTSMYLCASSFSSAGIAKNIQYFGAGTRLSVL.

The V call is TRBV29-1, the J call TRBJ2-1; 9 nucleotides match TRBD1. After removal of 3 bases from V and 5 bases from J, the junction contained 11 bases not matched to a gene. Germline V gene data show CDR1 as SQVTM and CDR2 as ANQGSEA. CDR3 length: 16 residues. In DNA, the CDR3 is TGCAGCGTTGAGATAAAATCCGGGACAGGGAACAATGAGCAGTTCTTC. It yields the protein CSVEIKSGTGNNEQFF.

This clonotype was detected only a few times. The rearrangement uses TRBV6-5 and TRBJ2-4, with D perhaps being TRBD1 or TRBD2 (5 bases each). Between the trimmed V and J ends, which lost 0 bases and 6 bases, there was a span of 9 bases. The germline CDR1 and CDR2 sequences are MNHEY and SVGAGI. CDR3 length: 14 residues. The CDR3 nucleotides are TGTGCCAGCAGTTACTCGATGGGGACAAACATTCAGTACTTC. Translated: CASSYSMGTNIQYF.

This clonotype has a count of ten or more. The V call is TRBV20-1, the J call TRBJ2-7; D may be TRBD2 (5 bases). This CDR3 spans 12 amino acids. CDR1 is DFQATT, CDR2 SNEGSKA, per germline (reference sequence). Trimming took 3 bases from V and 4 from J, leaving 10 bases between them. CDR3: CSARGLAYEQYF. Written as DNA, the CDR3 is TGCAGTGCTAGGGGTCTAGCTTACGAGCAGTACTTC.

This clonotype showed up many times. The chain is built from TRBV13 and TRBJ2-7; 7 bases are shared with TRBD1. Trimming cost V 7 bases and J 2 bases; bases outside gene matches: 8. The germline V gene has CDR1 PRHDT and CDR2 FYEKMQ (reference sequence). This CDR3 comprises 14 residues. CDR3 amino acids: CASTLKGQTYEQYF. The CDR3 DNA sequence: TGTGCCAGCACACTAAAGGGACAGACCTACGAGCAGTACTTC.